Listed below are T cell receptor beta chains from one sample, sequenced in a study of glioma-infiltrating T cells. TCRdb independently ran MiXCR on the multiplex PCR reads; one entry per CDR3 protein. Counted here are 750 to 850 distinct CDR3 sequences, around a sixth occurring once; the ten biggest clones make up over 30%. The specimen was glioma tissue, nonneoplastic brain tissue, or PBMCs (not recorded which). All receptors come from a human donor with low-grade glioma or glioblastoma, undergoing nonglioma brain surgery, or in good health (not recorded which). Each CDR3 is given with its conserved first and last residue. Fields, in order: D gene, clone size, V gene, J gene, CDR3 protein, CDR3 DNA. A D gene is named only where the DNA matches it firmly. Some rows mark clone size as missing; the rest say once, few, many or name a class of expanded clone.

D gene: -; clone size: -; V gene: TRBV2; J gene: TRBJ1-6; CDR3 protein: CASEHSSYNSPLHF; CDR3 DNA: TGTGCCAGTGAGCATAGCTCCTATAATTCACCCCTCCACTTT
D gene: -; clone size: many; V gene: TRBV11-2; J gene: TRBJ1-2; CDR3 protein: CASSLDWNGPYGYTF; CDR3 DNA: TGTGCCAGCAGCTTAGATTGGAACGGCCCGTATGGCTACACCTTC
D gene: -; clone size: medium-sized; V gene: TRBV20-1; J gene: TRBJ1-1; CDR3 protein: CSALRGPGAENTEAFF; CDR3 DNA: TGCAGCGCTCTACGGGGGCCAGGGGCCGAGAACACTGAAGCTTTCTTT
D gene: TRBD2; clone size: large; V gene: TRBV20-1; J gene: TRBJ2-3; CDR3 protein: CSAVAGGDLYRVDTQYF; CDR3 DNA: TGCAGTGCTGTAGCGGGAGGGGATTTATATCGAGTAGATACGCAGTATTTT
D gene: -; clone size: large; V gene: TRBV7-9; J gene: TRBJ2-1; CDR3 protein: CASSPILGLHEQFF; CDR3 DNA: TGTGCCAGCAGTCCGATTCTAGGGCTACATGAGCAGTTCTTC
D gene: TRBD2; clone size: -; V gene: TRBV20-1; J gene: TRBJ2-3; CDR3 protein: CSANPTSGRSNTQYF; CDR3 DNA: TGCAGTGCTAACCCAACTAGCGGGAGGTCAAATACGCAGTATTTT
D gene: TRBD2; clone size: medium-sized; V gene: TRBV5-1; J gene: TRBJ2-1; CDR3 protein: CASSLGGRENEQFF; CDR3 DNA: TGCGCCAGCAGCTTAGGCGGGAGGGAAAATGAGCAGTTCTTC
D gene: -; clone size: medium-sized; V gene: TRBV12-3/TRBV12-4; J gene: TRBJ2-1; CDR3 protein: CASSLAGRTNEQFF; CDR3 DNA: TGTGCCAGCAGTTTAGCCGGAAGAACTAATGAGCAGTTCTTC
D gene: TRBD2; clone size: medium-sized; V gene: TRBV4-2; J gene: TRBJ2-7; CDR3 protein: CASSQANSGSSYEQYF; CDR3 DNA: TGTGCCAGCAGCCAAGCGAATAGCGGGAGCTCCTACGAGCAGTACTTC
D gene: TRBD2; clone size: -; V gene: TRBV4-1; J gene: TRBJ2-1; CDR3 protein: CASRTHGTSGSNEQSF; CDR3 DNA: TGCGCCAGCAGAACCCACGGGACTAGCGGGAGTAATGAGCAGTCCTTC
D gene: TRBD1; clone size: medium-sized; V gene: TRBV10-3; J gene: TRBJ1-1; CDR3 protein: CAISDDRGNTEAFF; CDR3 DNA: TGTGCCATCAGTGATGACAGGGGGAACACTGAAGCTTTCTTT
D gene: -; clone size: medium-sized; V gene: TRBV4-2; J gene: TRBJ1-2; CDR3 protein: CASSQDAGPYGYTF; CDR3 DNA: TGTGCCAGCAGCCAAGACGCAGGTCCCTATGGCTACACCTTC
D gene: -; clone size: large; V gene: TRBV4-1; J gene: TRBJ1-5; CDR3 protein: CASSQQFSNQPQHF; CDR3 DNA: TGCGCCAGCAGCCAACAGTTCAGTAATCAGCCCCAGCATTTT
D gene: TRBD2; clone size: large; V gene: TRBV20-1; J gene: TRBJ2-2; CDR3 protein: CSARSSGTNTGELFF; CDR3 DNA: TGCAGTGCTAGATCTAGCGGGACGAACACCGGGGAGCTGTTTTTT
D gene: TRBD2; clone size: -; V gene: TRBV4-1; J gene: TRBJ2-5; CDR3 protein: CASSPHGTSGQETQYF; CDR3 DNA: TGCGCCAGCAGCCCCCACGGGACTAGCGGACAAGAGACCCAGTACTTC
D gene: TRBD1; clone size: large; V gene: TRBV15; J gene: TRBJ2-7; CDR3 protein: CATSPSTGSGEQYF; CDR3 DNA: TGTGCCACCAGCCCGTCGACAGGGTCAGGCGAGCAGTACTTC
D gene: -; clone size: -; V gene: TRBV20-1; J gene: TRBJ2-7; CDR3 protein: CSARDRQNYEQYF; CDR3 DNA: TGCAGTGCTAGAGATCGACAGAACTACGAGCAGTACTTC
D gene: TRBD2; clone size: medium-sized; V gene: TRBV4-2; J gene: TRBJ2-3; CDR3 protein: CASSQRLAGGTDTQYF; CDR3 DNA: TGTGCCAGCAGCCAACGACTAGCGGGAGGGACAGATACGCAGTATTTT
D gene: -; clone size: large; V gene: TRBV28; J gene: TRBJ2-7; CDR3 protein: CASSLSGLREQYF; CDR3 DNA: TGTGCCAGCAGTTTATCAGGGTTGAGGGAGCAGTACTTC
D gene: TRBD1; clone size: once; V gene: TRBV15; J gene: TRBJ2-7; CDR3 protein: CATSREGTGEQYF; CDR3 DNA: TGTGCCACCAGCAGAGAAGGGACAGGCGAGCAGTACTTC
D gene: TRBD1; clone size: -; V gene: TRBV7-9; J gene: TRBJ1-5; CDR3 protein: CASSLYDRGNQPQHF; CDR3 DNA: TGTGCCAGCAGCCTTTACGACAGGGGAAATCAGCCCCAGCATTTT
D gene: -; clone size: large; V gene: TRBV6-2/TRBV6-3; J gene: TRBJ2-3; CDR3 protein: CASSYPPSGFSTDTQYF; CDR3 DNA: TGTGCCAGCAGTTACCCCCCAAGCGGCTTCAGCACAGATACGCAGTATTTT